These T cell receptor beta chains were read from a single sample in a study of blood T cell repertoires in COVID-19. Data came from immunoSEQ multiplex PCR; TCRdb stores just in-frame clones and leaves some out. The table lists some 100,000 clones, 85% to 90% of them singletons. The sequencing input was peripheral blood. The receptors stem from a woman in her 70s with acute or convalescent COVID-19. Both conserved end residues are part of each CDR3.

v_call,cdr3_aa
TRBV24-1,CATQDSNNQPQHF
TRBV5-1,CASSFRGIGNTEAFF
TRBV11-2,CASRTMGAPYNEQFF
TRBV3-1/TRBV3-2,CASRLPGQPIQYF
TRBV19,CASSIGGGLTDTQYF
TRBV29-1,CSAGQSMNSYNEQFF
TRBV27,CASSPGLGLAFNEQFF
TRBV2,CASSDAKLAGGTYEQYF
TRBV4-1,CASSQEELAAPSETDTQYF
TRBV28,CASRLRTGDQPQHF
TRBV18,CASSRLEAGNTIYF
TRBV7-3,CASSLRSGTRADEQFF
TRBV3-1/TRBV3-2,CASSQGGTGQLFF
TRBV18,CASSPGLAVYEQFF
TRBV5-1,CASSLNGGAPYNEQFF
TRBV3-1/TRBV3-2,CASSQVRGHEQFF
TRBV6-5,CASRATGDPYGYTF
TRBV5-1,CASSLVAATSSYEQYF
TRBV3-1/TRBV3-2,CASSPGIYSYEQYF
TRBV6-5,CASSYLGEQFF
TRBV5-8,CASSLDQGNQPQHF
TRBV5-1,CASRDGLYGYTF
TRBV3-1/TRBV3-2,CASSDERGWTGELFF
TRBV10-3,CAISGPSDQPQHF
TRBV6-6,CASSYSNAGGKTQYF
TRBV6-5,CASSSAGNYGYTF
TRBV24-1,CATSDTSGGGYEQFF